The 32 T cell receptor beta chains below come from one sample, sequenced in a study of cytomegalovirus exposure and HLA in healthy donors. The PCR used 60 Vbeta and 13 Jbeta primers. The repertoire was sequenced with immunoSEQ multiplex PCR; TCRdb's copy has only in-frame clones and lacks some. This sample has about 130,000 clones, with about 81% found just once. The specimen sequenced was PBMCs. These TCRs come from a middle-aged woman in good health and CMV-seropositive.

This chain connects TRBV9 to TRBJ1-2; D gene unclear. The CDR3 runs 14 residues. Trimming shortened V by 1 base and J by 0 bases, and 7 bases separated the two germline ends. Per germline, CDR1 SGDLS and CDR2 YYNGEE. The CDR3 protein is CASSVLGPNYGYTF. CDR3 coding DNA: TGTGCCAGCAGCGTACTGGGCCCTAACTATGGCTACACCTTC.

In its sample, this clone was seen once. The chain uses TRBV9 and TRBJ2-1; possibly TRBD2 for D (6 bases). The germline CDR1 and CDR2 sequences are SGDLS and YYNGEE. This CDR3 is built from 14 residues. Trimming took off 0 bases at V and 7 bases at J, with 11 bases between the two ends. CDR3 sequence: CASSVDAGRNEQFF. The CDR3 DNA follows: TGTGCCAGCAGCGTAGACGCAGGGAGGAATGAGCAGTTCTTC. Complete variable domain (other parts from reference TRBV9 and TRBJ2-1): DSGVTQTPKHLITATGQRVTLRCSPRSGDLSVYWYQQSLDQGLQFLIQYYNGEERAKGNILERFSAQQFPDLHSELNLSSLELGDSALYFCASSVDAGRNEQFFGPGTRLTVL.

Remarks on this clone: Relative to the germline gene, one junction end is altered; a read error may explain this. The J gene is TRBJ2-1, the V gene TRBV7-2; 9 bases agree with TRBD1. This CDR3 comprises 14 residues. Germline V gives CDR1 SGHTA, CDR2 FQGNSA. The CDR3 region is CAGSLGTGISEQFF. DNA for the CDR3: TGTGCCGGCAGCTTAGGGACAGGGATATCTGAGCAGTTCTTC.

The chain combines TRBV25-1 with TRBJ1-1, with 7 bases identical to TRBD1. Per germline, CDR1 MGHDK and CDR2 SYGVNS. The CDR3 length is 12 residues. J was trimmed by 5 bases and V by 5 bases; bases with no gene match: 2. The CDR3 DNA reads as TGTGCCAGCAGTTCAGGGGGGACTGAAGCTTTCTTT. Its protein is CASSSGGTEAFF.

V gene TRBV9 combines with J gene TRBJ1-4; a weak D match, TRBD1 (5 bases). The CDR3 has 16 residues. V was trimmed by 3 bases and J by 0 bases, leaving 12 bases between them. CDR1 and CDR2 from the germline V gene are SGDLS and YYNGEE. The CDR3, as DNA: TGTGCCAGCAGCGAAGAGGCGACAGCAACTAATGAAAAACTGTTTTTT. This encodes CASSEEATATNEKLFF.

This clone has just one count. The chain couples TRBV19 to TRBJ1-5; unclear D gene. Germline values: CDR1 LNHDA, CDR2 SQIVND (reference sequence). The CDR3 covers 13 residues. V lost 8 bases, J lost 2 bases, and 10 bases lay in between. The CDR3 DNA follows: TGTGCCAGTTCCTCTCGGGGCAATCAGCCCCAGCATTTT. Protein sequence: CASSSRGNQPQHF.

This clone was picked up one time. The chain recombines TRBV2 with TRBJ2-3, with TRBD2 as a possible D gene (5 bases). Per the germline V gene, CDR1 is SNHLY and CDR2 is FYNNEI. With 5 bases removed from V and 2 bases from J, the gap between germline ends came to 11 bases. The CDR3 length is 14 residues. CDR3 nucleotides: TGTGCCAGCAGTCTTACTAGGTTCACAGATACGCAGTATTTT. This codes for CASSLTRFTDTQYF.

V usage is TRBV9 and J usage is TRBJ2-3; TRBD2 matches 10 bases. Germline lookup yields CDR1 SGDLS and CDR2 YYNGEE. This CDR3 is built from 20 residues. V trimming: 1 base; J trimming: 7 bases; junction bases outside the gene matches: 21. This chain's CDR3 is CASSVILLERGGLFGNTQYF. The CDR3 DNA follows: TGTGCCAGCAGCGTAATCCTACTTGAGCGGGGGGGCCTTTTTGGCAATACGCAGTATTTT.

The chain uses TRBV6-1 and TRBJ1-1; 7 nucleotides align to TRBD1. V gave up 6 bases and J gave up 1 base; unmatched junction bases: 2. Germline loops: CDR1 MNHNS, CDR2 SASEGT. The CDR3 contains 13 residues. The CDR3 region is CASSRTGNTEAFF. The CDR3 DNA reads as TGTGCCAGCAGCCGGACAGGGAACACTGAAGCTTTCTTT.

J is TRBJ1-2 and V is TRBV27; possibly TRBD1 for D (5 bases). The CDR3 covers 12 residues. Germline lookup yields CDR1 MNHEY and CDR2 SMNVEV (reference sequence). V was shortened by 5 bases and J by 7 bases, with 11 bases between the two germline ends. CDR3 sequence (DNA): TGTGCCAGCAGTCTTCAGGGTGGTGGCTACACCTTC. Protein sequence: CASSLQGGGYTF.

As DNA, the CDR3 is TGTGCCACCAGCAGACCCGGGGACATCCAAGAGACCCAGTACTTC. It yields the protein CATSRPGDIQETQYF. The chain joins TRBV15 to TRBJ2-5; tentatively, D is TRBD1 (6 bases). This CDR3 region has 15 residues. The germline V gene has CDR1 LNHNV and CDR2 YYDKDF (reference sequence). V was trimmed by 2 bases and J by 1 base, leaving 11 bases between them.

Points on this clone: Other nucleotide sequences from this sample produce the same CDR3. This chain links TRBV4-2 with TRBJ1-1, with D hard to call. CDR1 LGHNA and CDR2 YNFKEQ come from the germline V gene. This CDR3 has 16 amino acids. Trimming shortened V by 2 bases and J by 4 bases, and 17 bases separated the two germline ends. The DNA of the CDR3 is TGTGCCAGCAGCCAAACCTCTCCAGGAGGGTCCACTGAAGCTTTCTTT. Encoded protein: CASSQTSPGGSTEAFF.

J is TRBJ2-1 and V is TRBV4-2; TRBD2 matches 8 bases. The CDR3 consists of 16 residues. The V gene's germline CDR1 is LGHNA and CDR2 YNFKEQ. V was clipped by 2 bases and J by 3 bases; unmatched bases: 6. The CDR3 DNA reads as TGTGCCAGCAGCCAACAAAGCGGGGGTGGCTACAATGAGCAGTTCTTC. Translating gives CASSQQSGGGYNEQFF.

V usage is TRBV7-2 and J usage is TRBJ1-2; D is unresolved. Germline V gene data show CDR1 as SGHTA and CDR2 as FQGNSA. The CDR3 runs to 13 residues. V was shortened by 4 bases and J by 8 bases, with 14 bases between the two germline ends. DNA of the CDR3: TGTGCCAGCAGCTCCCCGGACTTAAGAGGCTACACCTTC. This codes for CASSSPDLRGYTF.

The gene calls are TRBV11-2 and TRBJ1-6; 9 positions match TRBD1. Per germline, CDR1 SGHAT and CDR2 FQNNGV. J was trimmed by 11 bases and V by 5 bases; bases with no gene match: 13. The CDR3 extends over 16 amino acids. DNA for the CDR3: TGTGCCAGCAGCCAAACCGCGGGACAGGGATCGACACCCCTCCACTTT. Protein product: CASSQTAGQGSTPLHF.

The chain joins TRBV15 to TRBJ1-4; TRBD1 aligns across 11 bases. CDR1 and CDR2 (germline): LNHNV, YYDKDF (reference sequence). The CDR3 consists of 13 residues. J gave up 8 bases and V 6 bases, and 2 bases lay outside the gene matches. CDR3 nucleotide sequence: TGTGCCACCAGGGACAGGGGGCGAGAAAAACTGTTTTTT. This translates into CATRDRGREKLFF.

This chain links TRBV5-1 with TRBJ2-5; 11 nucleotides match TRBD1. The J call could be wrong; TRBJ2-7 is a better fit for the DNA end. Germline assignment: CDR1 SGHRS and CDR2 YFSETQ. This CDR3 is built from 14 residues. In DNA, the CDR3 is TGCGCCAGCAGCGGGGGACAGGGGGGCTACGAGCAGTACTTC. It translates to CASSGGQGGYEQYF.

V is TRBV6-1 and J is TRBJ2-7, with TRBD1 as a possible D gene (5 bases). This CDR3 is 15 amino acids long. Germline V CDR1 and CDR2: MNHNS, SASEGT. Trimming shortened V by 8 bases and J by 3 bases, and 20 bases separated the two germline ends. CDR3 DNA: TGTGCCAGCTCTAAGGGGTTTGAACTGCACTACGAGCAGTACTTC. It yields the protein CASSKGFELHYEQYF.

The chain has TRBV27 and TRBJ2-1; TRBD2 agrees at 11 bases. V gave up 4 bases and J gave up 3 bases; unmatched junction bases: 8. This CDR3 comprises 17 residues. The V gene's germline CDR1 is MNHEY and CDR2 SMNVEV (reference sequence). The CDR3 protein is CASSSSGGTRFYNEQFF. CDR3 nucleotides: TGTGCCAGCAGTTCTAGCGGGGGGACAAGATTCTACAATGAGCAGTTCTTC.

Only a few counts were recorded for this clone. The rearrangement links TRBV20-1 to TRBJ2-5, with a tentative D call TRBD1 (5 bases). Germline CDR1 DFQATT, CDR2 SNEGSKA (reference sequence). The V and J ends lost 3 bases and 6 bases respectively, with 8 bases between them. This CDR3 spans 11 amino acids. CDR3 nucleotides: TGCAGTGCTAGCAGGGAAAAGACCCAGTACTTC. Encoded protein: CSASREKTQYF.

This clone occurred a few times. The rearrangement links TRBV27 to TRBJ1-2; maybe TRBD1 (5 bases). Germline CDR1 MNHEY, CDR2 SMNVEV (reference sequence). V lost 7 bases to trimming and J lost 7 bases, with 16 bases between them. This CDR3 is 13 amino acids long. The CDR3 DNA reads as TGTGCCAGCACCCTGGGGGGAGGCGCTGGCTACACCTTC. Translating it yields CASTLGGGAGYTF.

This sequence joins TRBV6-1 and TRBJ2-1; possibly TRBD1 for D (6 bases). Germline loops: CDR1 MNHNS, CDR2 SASEGT. The CDR3 totals 13 residues. Trimming shortened V by 6 bases and J by 8 bases, and 14 bases separated the two germline ends. CDR3 in DNA: TGTGCCAGCAGGGCGACAGGAGCTGATGAGCAGTTCTTC. Protein product: CASRATGADEQFF.

V usage is TRBV18 and J usage is TRBJ1-4; D gene ambiguous. The CDR3 extends over 16 amino acids. Per the germline V gene, CDR1 is KGHSH and CDR2 is LQKENI. The germline V and J ends were trimmed by 8 bases and 8 bases, with 24 bases remaining between them. CDR3 in amino acids: CASTLSHGSRLEKLFF. The CDR3 DNA sequence: TGTGCCAGCACACTTTCACATGGTTCCAGGCTCGAAAAACTGTTTTTT.

The chain is built from TRBV7-9 and TRBJ1-2, with D perhaps TRBD1 (5 bases). Trimming pared 2 bases from V and 6 bases from J, leaving 19 bases between. There are 16 residues in the CDR3. Per the germline V gene, CDR1 is SEHNR and CDR2 is FQNEAQ (reference sequence). The CDR3 loop reads CASSLSETERLHGYTF. The CDR3 DNA follows: TGTGCCAGCAGCTTATCAGAGACAGAACGACTCCATGGCTACACCTTC.

The CDR3 DNA sequence: TGTGCCAGCATTCCCATCCCAGGGACCTACGAGCAGTACTTC. Its protein product is CASIPIPGTYEQYF. The V call is TRBV21-1, the J call TRBJ2-7; whether TRBD1, the table's D call, matches the DNA was not checked. TRBV21-1 is a known pseudogene. The length of the CDR3 is 14 residues.

The gene calls are TRBV29-1 and TRBJ2-1; TRBD2 matches 10 bases. Trimming cost V 7 bases and J 3 bases; bases outside gene matches: 6. Germline V gene sequence: CDR1 SQVTM, CDR2 ANQGSEA. CDR3 length: 14 amino acids. This chain's CDR3 is CSGGVAGGYNEQFF. The DNA for the CDR3 is TGCAGCGGTGGGGTAGCGGGGGGCTACAATGAGCAGTTCTTC.

The chain links TRBV6-5 to TRBJ1-4; 9 bases match TRBD1. Per the germline V gene, CDR1 is MNHEY and CDR2 is SVGAGI. Trimming took 4 bases from V and 7 from J; bases not matched to a gene: 4. There are 14 residues in the CDR3. DNA for the CDR3: TGTGCCAGCAGTTTGAGACAGGGGGTTGAAAAACTGTTTTTT. Its protein product is CASSLRQGVEKLFF.

A note on this clone: Given a far larger clone just one base away, this is likely a sequencing read error. At the DNA level, this CDR3 is encoded by other sequences in the same sample as well. The V gene is TRBV9, the J gene TRBJ1-6; perhaps TRBD1 as D (5 bases). Germline V CDR1 and CDR2: SGDLS, YYNGEE. The CDR3 extends over 16 amino acids. In DNA form, the CDR3 reads TGTGCCAGCAGCGGACGGGGGGGATCGAAGAATTCACCTCTCCACTTT. Translated, it gives CASSGRGGSKNSPLHF. The variable domain in full, with the rest retrieved from reference TRBV9 and TRBJ1-6, is DSGVTQTPKHLITATGQRVTLRCSPRSGDLSVYWYQQSLDQGLQFLIQYYNGEERAKGNILERFSAQQFPDLHSELNLSSLELGDSALYFCASSGRGGSKNSPLHFGNGTRLTVT.

Of note for this clone: Other DNA variants within this sample encode the same CDR3. The chain couples TRBV27 to TRBJ1-1, with D unclear. Germline V gene lookup returns CDR1 MNHEY and CDR2 SMNVEV (reference sequence). With 6 bases removed from V and 0 bases from J, the gap between germline ends came to 8 bases. The CDR3 totals 13 residues. DNA of the CDR3: TGTGCCAGCAGCCTAACTGTGAACACTGAAGCTTTCTTT. This gives the protein CASSLTVNTEAFF.

This clone was observed a handful of times. The chain joins TRBV6-5 to TRBJ2-3, with no clear D. The ends were cut back, 6 bases at V and 3 bases at J, with 10 bases in the middle. In germline, CDR1 is MNHEY, CDR2 SVGAGI. This CDR3 contains 13 residues. This CDR3 is CASRRPRTDTQYF. CDR3 coding DNA: TGTGCCAGCAGGCGACCTAGGACAGATACGCAGTATTTT.

This chain connects TRBV7-3 to TRBJ2-1; D possibly corresponds to TRBD2 (7 bases). V lost 5 bases, J lost 2 bases, and 16 bases lay in between. Germline loops: CDR1 SGHTA, CDR2 FQGTGA. CDR3 length equals 16 residues. CDR3 in DNA: TGTGCCAGCAGCCTCCGGGGGGACACCACCTACAATGAGCAGTTCTTC. It encodes CASSLRGDTTYNEQFF.

The chain has TRBV7-9 and TRBJ1-4; 7 nucleotides align to TRBD1. CDR3 length equals 14 residues. Germline trimming cut 4 bases from V and 8 bases from J; bases unmatched to any gene: 7. CDR1 and CDR2 (germline): SEHNR, FQNEAQ (reference sequence). CDR3 DNA sequence: TGTGCCAGCAGCTCCGGGACAGCCCGAGAAAAACTGTTTTTT. Its translation: CASSSGTAREKLFF.